These 21 T cell receptor beta chains were all obtained from the same sample, sequenced in a study of shared clonotypes between healthy human individuals. Here immunoSEQ multiplex PCR was the method, and the copy in TCRdb shows in-frame clones only, minus some. The sample includes hundreds of thousands of clones, 55% to 75% seen only once; the top ten take about 1.7%. Sequenced: memory CD4+ T cells sorted from blood. Subset of the sample: CD45RA-negative fraction. Every receptor here comes from a woman in her 30s in good health.

The rearrangement links TRBV27 to TRBJ1-5; D not certain. The CDR3 is 15 residues long. Trimming took off 2 bases at V and 4 bases at J, with 12 bases between the two ends. The V gene's germline CDR1 is MNHEY and CDR2 SMNVEV (reference sequence). This CDR3 is CASSLRAGNNQPQHF. The DNA for the CDR3 is TGTGCCAGCAGTTTAAGGGCCGGGAATAATCAGCCCCAGCATTTT.

The chain employs TRBV2 and TRBJ2-3, with TRBD2 identical over 12 bases. Germline loops: CDR1 SNHLY, CDR2 FYNNEI. The CDR3 consists of 15 residues. With 5 bases clipped from V and 11 bases from J, the junction kept 11 bases outside the gene matches. CDR3 sequence (DNA): TGTGCCAGCAGTAGGACTAGCGGGAACCTTTTTGTGCAGTATTTT. Its protein product is CASSRTSGNLFVQYF.

The rearrangement joins TRBV28 to TRBJ1-4; D might be TRBD1 (6 bases). Trimming removed 6 bases at V and 6 bases at J, with 23 bases between. The CDR3 runs to 17 residues. CDR1 MDHEN and CDR2 SYDVKM come from the germline V gene. The CDR3 is CASRSLGMGGGYEKLFF. DNA for the CDR3: TGTGCCAGCAGGTCACTCGGGATGGGCGGGGGCTATGAAAAACTGTTTTTT.

This clone showed up just a few times. The chain joins TRBV5-1 to TRBJ1-2, with unresolved D. The germline gives CDR1 SGHRS, CDR2 YFSETQ. V was trimmed by 3 bases and J by 4 bases, leaving 19 bases between them. The length of the CDR3 is 16 residues. CDR3 amino acids: CASSSTTQMGGYGYTF. The CDR3 nucleotides are TGCGCCAGCAGCTCGACGACTCAAATGGGAGGCTATGGCTACACCTTC.

As regards this clone: A much bigger clone sits one base away, suggesting this may be a read error. V gene TRBV7-2 combines with J gene TRBJ2-1; 7 nucleotides match TRBD1. V shed 5 bases and J 4 bases; nucleotides not matched to a gene: 2. The CDR3 covers 13 residues. Germline values: CDR1 SGHTA, CDR2 FQGNSA. CDR3 in DNA: TGTGCCAGCAGCCAGGGACAGTACAATGAGCAGTTCTTC. Protein product: CASSQGQYNEQFF.

The V and J genes are TRBV19 and TRBJ2-5; tentatively, D is TRBD1 (6 bases). V was trimmed by 4 bases and J by 2 bases, leaving 11 bases between them. The CDR3 is 14 residues long. CDR1 is LNHDA and CDR2 is SQIVND in the germline V gene (reference sequence). The CDR3 is CASSKTGTQETQYF. CDR3 in DNA: TGTGCCAGTAGTAAGACAGGAACACAAGAGACCCAGTACTTC.

This clone turned up a few times. This chain connects TRBV5-1 to TRBJ2-1; maybe TRBD2 (6 bases). V lost 0 bases and J 0 bases, leaving 7 bases between the germline ends. The CDR3 runs 15 residues. Germline CDR1 is SGHRS and CDR2 is YFSETQ. The CDR3 nucleotides are TGCGCCAGCAGCTTGGTACTAGCCTCCTACAATGAGCAGTTCTTC. Residues: CASSLVLASYNEQFF. Full variable domain (missing parts from reference TRBV5-1 and TRBJ2-1): KAGVTQTPRYLIKTRGQQVTLSCSPISGHRSVSWYQQTPGQGLQFLFEYFSETQRNKGNFPGRFSGRQFSNSRSEMNVSTLELGDSALYLCASSLVLASYNEQFFGPGTRLTVL.

This clone was detected once. The chain combines TRBV5-1 with TRBJ2-5; 16 nucleotides match TRBD2. V lost 3 bases, J lost 4 bases, and 9 bases stayed unmatched. The CDR3 loop spans 18 amino acids. Germline assignment: CDR1 SGHRS and CDR2 YFSETQ. CDR3 sequence (DNA): TGCGCCAGCAGCTCGACCGGGACTAGCGGGAGGGCACGAGAGACCCAGTACTTC. Its translation: CASSSTGTSGRARETQYF.

V usage is TRBV7-8 and J usage is TRBJ2-4, with a tentative D call TRBD1 (5 bases). Germline V gives CDR1 SGHVS, CDR2 FQNEAQ. Trimming took 0 bases from V and 0 from J, leaving 15 bases between them. CDR3 length: 18 amino acids. The CDR3 region is CASSLAARTSLAKNIQYF. Here the CDR3 DNA reads TGTGCCAGCAGCTTAGCTGCACGGACAAGCCTAGCCAAAAACATTCAGTACTTC.

The chain carries TRBV28 and TRBJ1-5; 10 bases align to TRBD1. Germline CDR1 reads MDHEN; CDR2 reads SYDVKM. V lost 5 bases to trimming and J lost 6 bases; unmatched junction nucleotides: 10. CDR3 length: 16 amino acids. The CDR3 DNA reads TGTGCCAGCAGTCCGAGTGGACAGGGGGTCGGTCAGCCCCAGCATTTT. It yields the protein CASSPSGQGVGQPQHF.

The chain has TRBV7-3 and TRBJ2-1; the D is unclear. This CDR3 contains 12 residues. Per germline, CDR1 SGHTA and CDR2 FQGTGA. The V end was cut by 5 bases, the J end by 8 bases, with 10 bases between. In DNA, the CDR3 is TGTGCCAGCAGCCGGCATGGTTATGAGCAGTTCTTC. Amino acid sequence: CASSRHGYEQFF.

A remark on this clone: A much larger clone lies one base from this, so it may be a read error. This chain links TRBV6-5 with TRBJ2-7; D gene uncertain. There are 11 residues in the CDR3. V was clipped by 5 bases and J by 4 bases, with 6 bases between them. CDR1 and CDR2 from the germline V gene are MNHEY and SVGAGI. CDR3 region: CASSEFYEQYF. The CDR3 region has the DNA TGTGCCAGCAGTGAATTTTACGAGCAGTACTTC.

This chain uses TRBV16 with TRBJ1-1; 7 bases fit TRBD1. Trimming took 6 bases from V and 1 from J; bases not matched to a gene: 11. CDR1 KGHSY and CDR2 FQNENV come from the germline V gene. The CDR3 runs 16 residues. As DNA, the CDR3 is TGTGCCAGCAGTACAATACGGGACAGAGAGAACACTGAAGCTTTCTTT. Amino acid sequence: CASSTIRDRENTEAFF. Complete variable domain (other parts from reference TRBV16 and TRBJ1-1): GEEVAQTPKHLVRGEGQKAKLYCAPIKGHSYVFWYQQVLKNEFKFLISFQNENVFDETGMPKERFSAKCLPNSPCSLEIQATKLEDSAVYFCASSTIRDRENTEAFFGQGTRLTVV.

The CDR3 region has the DNA TGCGCCAGCAATACAGGGGGCCAGAACACCGGGGAGCTGTTTTTT. Its protein is CASNTGGQNTGELFF. V usage is TRBV5-1 and J usage is TRBJ2-2, with 9 bases fitting TRBD1. The CDR3 sequence is 15 residues long. V dropped 6 bases and J dropped 1; count of bases not matched to a gene: 4. Germline V gene data show CDR1 as SGHRS and CDR2 as YFSETQ.

V is TRBV6-1 and J is TRBJ2-2; 8 nucleotides line up with TRBD1. Germline trimming cut 2 bases from V and 5 bases from J; bases unmatched to any gene: 4. Germline V gives CDR1 MNHNS, CDR2 SASEGT. The CDR3 length is 15 residues. This CDR3 is CASSEQGAGTGELFF. The CDR3 DNA follows: TGTGCCAGCAGTGAACAGGGGGCCGGTACCGGGGAGCTGTTTTTT.

V usage is TRBV7-2 and J usage is TRBJ1-1; D is undetermined. The CDR3 is made up of 12 amino acids. V shed 5 bases and J shed 7 bases, with 11 bases lying between them. From germline, CDR1 is SGHTA and CDR2 FQGNSA. In nucleotides, the CDR3 is TGTGCCAGCAGCCGGTGGGAGGTTGAAGCTTTCTTT. It translates to CASSRWEVEAFF.

The V call is TRBV27, the J call TRBJ1-2; D is perhaps TRBD1 (5 bases). Trimming shortened V by 6 bases and J by 4 bases, and 15 bases separated the two germline ends. The CDR3 has 14 residues. Germline loops: CDR1 MNHEY, CDR2 SMNVEV (reference sequence). CDR3 DNA: TGTGCCAGCAGCCCGGGACGGCCACTCTATGGCTACACCTTC. It translates to CASSPGRPLYGYTF.

V is TRBV2 and J is TRBJ2-1, with 7 nucleotides matching TRBD2. There are 12 residues in the CDR3. The ends lost 3 bases at V and 10 bases at J; junction bases unmatched: 3. From germline, CDR1 is SNHLY and CDR2 FYNNEI. CDR3 protein: CASSDPTSEQFF. DNA for the CDR3: TGTGCCAGCAGTGACCCGACTAGCGAGCAGTTCTTC.

The gene calls are TRBV5-1 and TRBJ2-7, with 8 bases that match TRBD2. With V trimmed by 4 bases and J by 7 bases, 19 bases remained unmatched. Per the germline V gene, CDR1 is SGHRS and CDR2 is YFSETQ. The CDR3 consists of 17 residues. The DNA of the CDR3 is TGCGCCAGCAGCCCGACACCTCGAGCGAGCGGGAGCGAAGAGCAGTACTTC. This translates into CASSPTPRASGSEEQYF.

This chain connects TRBV5-1 to TRBJ2-2; perhaps D is TRBD1 or TRBD2 (5 bases each). Trimming took off 3 bases at V and 3 bases at J, with 15 bases between the two ends. Germline assignment: CDR1 SGHRS and CDR2 YFSETQ. This CDR3 region has 16 residues. CDR3 sequence reads: CASSSPGTEDTGELFF. The CDR3 nucleotides are TGCGCCAGCAGCTCTCCGGGGACGGAGGACACCGGGGAGCTGTTTTTT.

In this sample, this clone turned up once. This chain's CDR3 is CASSLPGGRSTYEQYF. DNA of the CDR3: TGTGCCAGCAGCTTACCGGGAGGCCGTTCTACCTACGAGCAGTACTTC. The V gene is TRBV11-2, the J gene TRBJ2-7, with 7 bases aligning to TRBD2. Per the germline V gene, CDR1 is SGHAT and CDR2 is FQNNGV. The CDR3 has 16 amino acids. The V segment lost 2 bases and the J segment 2 bases; nucleotides outside the gene matches: 9.